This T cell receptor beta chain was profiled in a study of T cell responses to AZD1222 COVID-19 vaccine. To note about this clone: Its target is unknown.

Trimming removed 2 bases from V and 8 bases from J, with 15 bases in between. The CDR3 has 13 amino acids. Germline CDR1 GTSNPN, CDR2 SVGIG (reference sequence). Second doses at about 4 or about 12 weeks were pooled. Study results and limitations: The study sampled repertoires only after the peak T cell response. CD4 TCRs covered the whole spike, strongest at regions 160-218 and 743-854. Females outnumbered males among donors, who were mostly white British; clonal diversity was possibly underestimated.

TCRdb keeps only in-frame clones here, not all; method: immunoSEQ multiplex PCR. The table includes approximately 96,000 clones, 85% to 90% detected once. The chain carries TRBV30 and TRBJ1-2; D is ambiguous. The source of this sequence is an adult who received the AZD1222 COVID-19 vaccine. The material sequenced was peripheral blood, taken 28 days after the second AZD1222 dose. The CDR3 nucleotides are TGTGCCTGGAGTTTGGGCTCATCTTCCGGCTACACCTTC. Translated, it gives CAWSLGSSSGYTF.